A selection of T cell receptor beta chains follows, all from one sample in a study of T-cell memory formation after mild COVID-19. Via MiXCR, TCRdb re-called the 5' RACE reads, giving one row per CDR3 protein. Of 350,000 to 500,000 distinct CDR3 sequences in the sample, roughly 17% are singletons; the top ten hold approximately 21%. Sample: PBMCs or a T cell subset sorted from them (not recorded which). Receptors were obtained from a man in his late teens or twenties who had mild COVID-19 (a few samples of this study predate the infection). Cell type and time point are not known. The CDR3 runs from the conserved cysteine through the conserved F or W. The D gene is left open where the match is weak. Not every row has a clone size; where given, it reads once, few, many or a size class.

TRBJ2-2 . TRBV29-1 many TGCAGCGTTGATAGGCAGGGTTCCACCGGGGAGCTGTTTTTT CSVDRQGSTGELFF
TRBJ2-1 . TRBV6-2/TRBV6-3 . TGTGCCAGCAGTTACTCGATTTGGTTCAACAGGGACAATGAGCAGTTCTTC CASSYSIWFNRDNEQFF
TRBJ2-7 . TRBV7-9 many TGTGCCAGCAGCTCCGGTCCGTACGAGCAGTACTTC CASSSGPYEQYF
TRBJ1-5 TRBD1 TRBV10-3 few TGTGCCATCAGTCCCCGGACAGGGGAGGGTCAGCCCCAGCATTTT CAISPRTGEGQPQHF
TRBJ2-7 TRBD2 TRBV6-1 . TGTGCCAGCAGTGAACTTCAATGGGAGGGGAGGGCCTGGGAGCAGTACTTC CASSELQWEGRAWEQYF
TRBJ2-1 . TRBV7-2 . TGTGCCAGCAGCCTAAAGGGGGTTGTCTCCAATGAGCAGTTCTTC CASSLKGVVSNEQFF
TRBJ1-6 . TRBV18 few TGTGCCAGCTCACCTTTCGGTTTGACAGCGCAGGAGCCCCTCCACTTT CASSPFGLTAQEPLHF
TRBJ1-1 . TRBV5-1 . TGCGCCAGCAGCTGGAGACCACAGGGCTCGGGGATGAACACTGAAGCTTTCTTT CASSWRPQGSGMNTEAFF
TRBJ2-5 . TRBV9 few TGTGCCAGCAGCGTCTCCGGGACCCAAGAGACCCAGTACTTC CASSVSGTQETQYF
TRBJ2-1 TRBD1 TRBV18 few TGTGCCAGCTCACGACAGGGATGGGCTGAGCAGTTCTTC CASSRQGWAEQFF
TRBJ2-2 TRBD1 TRBV29-1 . TGCAGCGTCTCTAGGGGACAGGGGGCGGACATGGGCACCGGGGAGCTGTTTTTT CSVSRGQGADMGTGELFF
TRBJ1-1 . TRBV29-1 few TGCAGCCATATCAGGGGAGGCGGCACTGAAGCTTTCTTT CSHIRGGGTEAFF
TRBJ1-5 . TRBV20-1 few TGCAGTGCCGCGAGGGCCAGCAATCAGCCCCAGCATTTT CSAARASNQPQHF
TRBJ2-2 . TRBV12-3/TRBV12-4 few TGTGCCAGCAGTAATAGTTATGCGAACACCGGGGAGCTGTTTTTT CASSNSYANTGELFF
TRBJ1-2 . TRBV29-1 . TGCAGCGTTGGGGACATCCAGGGTAGAGGCTACACCTTC CSVGDIQGRGYTF
TRBJ2-5 TRBD1 TRBV11-2 few TGTGCCAGCAGCTCCGGACAGGGGTCACAAGAGACCCAGTACTTC CASSSGQGSQETQYF
TRBJ2-2 . TRBV6-5 . TGTGCCAGCAGTTACTCGAGGATAACCGGGGAGCTGTTTTTT CASSYSRITGELFF
TRBJ2-3 . TRBV4-3 few TGCGCCAGCAGCCAAGATTTCGGGGTTACTACAGATACGCAGTATTTT CASSQDFGVTTDTQYF
TRBJ2-7 . TRBV12-3/TRBV12-4 . TGTGCCAGCAGCTCCGGGACGCCTGGCTACGAGCAGTACTTC CASSSGTPGYEQYF
TRBJ1-2 TRBD1 TRBV4-2 . TGTGCCAGCAAAGACCTTGGGACAGACTATGGCTACACCTTC CASKDLGTDYGYTF
TRBJ1-1 . TRBV11-2 . TGTGCCAGCAGCTTAGTGGCAGGGGTTGGGGGAACTGAAGCTTTCTTT CASSLVAGVGGTEAFF
TRBJ1-1 TRBD1 TRBV12-3/TRBV12-4 . TGTGCCAGCAGTCAGGGGGTGCCCGACCGAGCTTTCTTT CASSQGVPDRAFF